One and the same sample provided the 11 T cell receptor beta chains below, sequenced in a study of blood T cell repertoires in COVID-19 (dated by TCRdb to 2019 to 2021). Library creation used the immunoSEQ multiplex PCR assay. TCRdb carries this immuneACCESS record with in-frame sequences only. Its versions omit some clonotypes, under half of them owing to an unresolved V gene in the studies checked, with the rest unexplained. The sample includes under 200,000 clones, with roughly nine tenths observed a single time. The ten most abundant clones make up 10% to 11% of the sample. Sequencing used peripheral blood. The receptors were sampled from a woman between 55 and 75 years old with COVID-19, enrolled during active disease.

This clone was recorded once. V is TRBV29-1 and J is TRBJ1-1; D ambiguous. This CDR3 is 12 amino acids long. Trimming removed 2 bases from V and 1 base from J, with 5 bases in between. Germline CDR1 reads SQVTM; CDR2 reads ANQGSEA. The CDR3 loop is CSVELENTEAFF. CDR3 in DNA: TGCAGCGTTGAATTAGAGAACACTGAAGCTTTCTTT.

CDR3 DNA sequence: TGCAGCGTGACCGACGGGTCCTACGAGCAGTACTTC. Protein: CSVTDGSYEQYF. The chain links TRBV29-1 to TRBJ2-7, with D uncertain. Deletions cut 6 bases from V and 1 base from J, with 10 bases between. Looked up from germline, CDR1 is SQVTM and CDR2 is ANQGSEA. CDR3 length: 12 residues.

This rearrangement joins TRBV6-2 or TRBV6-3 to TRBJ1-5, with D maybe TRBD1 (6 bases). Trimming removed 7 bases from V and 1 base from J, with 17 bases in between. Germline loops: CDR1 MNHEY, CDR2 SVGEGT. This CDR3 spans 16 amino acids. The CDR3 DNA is TGTGCCAGCATCCCGGGGGGGGGCGCCAGCAATCAGCCCCAGCATTTT. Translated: CASIPGGGASNQPQHF.

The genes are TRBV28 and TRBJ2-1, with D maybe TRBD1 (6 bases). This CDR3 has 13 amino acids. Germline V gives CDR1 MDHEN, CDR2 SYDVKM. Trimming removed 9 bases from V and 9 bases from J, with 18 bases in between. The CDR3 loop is CASWRTLRGEQFF. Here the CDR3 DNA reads TGTGCCAGTTGGAGGACTCTCAGGGGTGAGCAGTTCTTC.

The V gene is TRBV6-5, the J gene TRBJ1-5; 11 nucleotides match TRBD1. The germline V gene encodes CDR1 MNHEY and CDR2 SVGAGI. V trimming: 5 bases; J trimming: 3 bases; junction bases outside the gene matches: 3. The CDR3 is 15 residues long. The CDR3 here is CASSRDRGDNQPQHF. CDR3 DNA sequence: TGTGCCAGCAGTAGGGACAGGGGGGACAATCAGCCCCAGCATTTT.

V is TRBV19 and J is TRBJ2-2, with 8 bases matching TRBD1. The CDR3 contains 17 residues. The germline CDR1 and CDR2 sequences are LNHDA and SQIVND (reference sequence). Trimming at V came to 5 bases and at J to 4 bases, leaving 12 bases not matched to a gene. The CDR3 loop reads CASSGPRTGLGTGELFF. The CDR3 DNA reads TGTGCCAGTAGTGGCCCTCGGACAGGGCTGGGCACCGGGGAGCTGTTTTTT.

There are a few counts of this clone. Here the CDR3 reads CATSDLGTGGTDTQYF. For the CDR3, the DNA is TGTGCCACCAGTGATTTAGGGACAGGGGGCACAGATACGCAGTATTTT. The chain has TRBV24-1 and TRBJ2-3; 10 bases line up with TRBD1. Trimming cost V 1 base and J 1 base; bases outside gene matches: 1. In germline, CDR1 is KGHDR, CDR2 SFDVKD. This CDR3 spans 16 amino acids.

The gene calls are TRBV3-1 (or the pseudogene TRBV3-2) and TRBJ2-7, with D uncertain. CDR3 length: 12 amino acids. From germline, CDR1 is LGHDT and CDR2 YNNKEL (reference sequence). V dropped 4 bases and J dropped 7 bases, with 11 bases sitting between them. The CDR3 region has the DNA TGTGCCAGCAGCCCCGTGGCGGAGGAGCAGTACTTC. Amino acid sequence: CASSPVAEEQYF.

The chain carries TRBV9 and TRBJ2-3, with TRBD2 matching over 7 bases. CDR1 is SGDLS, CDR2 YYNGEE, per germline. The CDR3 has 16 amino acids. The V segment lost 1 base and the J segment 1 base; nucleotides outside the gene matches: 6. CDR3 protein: CASSVTSEYRTDTQYF. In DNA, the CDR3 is TGTGCCAGCAGCGTAACTAGCGAGTACCGCACAGATACGCAGTATTTT.

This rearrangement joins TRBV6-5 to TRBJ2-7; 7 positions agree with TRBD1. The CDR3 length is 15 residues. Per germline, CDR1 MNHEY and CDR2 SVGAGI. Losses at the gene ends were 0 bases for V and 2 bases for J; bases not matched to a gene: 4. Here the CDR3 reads CASSYSRQGPYEQYF. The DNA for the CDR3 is TGTGCCAGCAGTTACTCCCGACAGGGCCCCTACGAGCAGTACTTC.

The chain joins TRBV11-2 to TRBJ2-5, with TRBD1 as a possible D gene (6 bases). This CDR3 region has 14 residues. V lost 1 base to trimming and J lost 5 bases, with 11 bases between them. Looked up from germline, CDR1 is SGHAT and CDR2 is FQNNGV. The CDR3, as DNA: TGTGCCAGCAGCTTAGGAACAGGGCGGGAGACCCAGTACTTC. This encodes CASSLGTGRETQYF.